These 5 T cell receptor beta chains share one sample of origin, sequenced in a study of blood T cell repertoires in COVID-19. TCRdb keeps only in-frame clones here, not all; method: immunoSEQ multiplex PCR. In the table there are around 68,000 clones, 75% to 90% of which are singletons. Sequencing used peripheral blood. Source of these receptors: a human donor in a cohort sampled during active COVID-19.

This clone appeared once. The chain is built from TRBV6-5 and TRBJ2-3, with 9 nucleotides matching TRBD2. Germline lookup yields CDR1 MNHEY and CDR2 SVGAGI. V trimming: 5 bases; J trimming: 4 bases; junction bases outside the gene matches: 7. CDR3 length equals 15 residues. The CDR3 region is CASSLSGSGADTQYF. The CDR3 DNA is TGTGCCAGCAGTCTTAGCGGGAGCGGGGCAGATACGCAGTATTTT.

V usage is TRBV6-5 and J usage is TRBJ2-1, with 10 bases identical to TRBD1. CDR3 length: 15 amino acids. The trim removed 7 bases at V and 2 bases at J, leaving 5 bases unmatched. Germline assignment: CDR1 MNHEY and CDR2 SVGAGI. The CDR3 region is CASTQDRGPYNEQFF. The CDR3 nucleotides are TGTGCCAGCACACAAGACAGGGGGCCCTACAATGAGCAGTTCTTC.

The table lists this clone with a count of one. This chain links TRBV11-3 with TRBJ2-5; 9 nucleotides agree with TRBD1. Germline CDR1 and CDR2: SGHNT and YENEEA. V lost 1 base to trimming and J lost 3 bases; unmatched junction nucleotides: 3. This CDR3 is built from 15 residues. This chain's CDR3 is CASSLGQGVKETQYF. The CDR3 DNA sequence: TGTGCCAGCAGCTTAGGACAGGGGGTAAAAGAGACCCAGTACTTC. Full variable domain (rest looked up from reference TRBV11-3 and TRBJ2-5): EAGVVQSPRYKIIEKKQPVAFWCNPISGHNTLYWYLQNLGQGPELLIRYENEEAVDDSQLPKDRFSAERLKGVDSTLKIQPAELGDSAVYLCASSLGQGVKETQYFGPGTRLLVL.

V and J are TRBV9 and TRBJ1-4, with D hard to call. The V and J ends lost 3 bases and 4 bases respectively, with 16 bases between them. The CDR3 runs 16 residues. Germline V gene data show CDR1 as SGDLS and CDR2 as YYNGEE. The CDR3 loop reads CASSGTWGLNNEKLFF. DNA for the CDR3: TGTGCCAGCAGCGGGACTTGGGGTTTGAATAATGAAAAACTGTTTTTT.

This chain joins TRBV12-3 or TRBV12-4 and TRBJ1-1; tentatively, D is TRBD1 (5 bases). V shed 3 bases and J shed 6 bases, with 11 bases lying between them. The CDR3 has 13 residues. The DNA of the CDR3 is TGTGCCAGCAGTTTTGGCCAGGGCGCTGAAGCTTTCTTT. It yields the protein CASSFGQGAEAFF.